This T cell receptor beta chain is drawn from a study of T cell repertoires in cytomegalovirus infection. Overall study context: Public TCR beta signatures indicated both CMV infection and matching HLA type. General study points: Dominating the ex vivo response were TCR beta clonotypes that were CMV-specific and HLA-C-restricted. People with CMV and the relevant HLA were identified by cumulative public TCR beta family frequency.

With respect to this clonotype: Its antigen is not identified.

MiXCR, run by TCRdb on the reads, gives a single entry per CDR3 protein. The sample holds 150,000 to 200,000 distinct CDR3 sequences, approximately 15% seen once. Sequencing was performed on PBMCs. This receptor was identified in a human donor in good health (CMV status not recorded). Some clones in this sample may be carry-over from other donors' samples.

For the CDR3, the DNA is TGTGCCAGCAGCCTAGCGGGCCCCGCCGGGACCCAGTACTTC. Translating it yields CASSLAGPAGTQYF. The chain uses TRBV5-4 and TRBJ2-5, with TRBD2 identical over 8 bases. The CDR3 spans 14 residues. CDR1 is SGHNT and CDR2 is YYREEE in the germline V gene (reference sequence). V was pared by 4 bases and J by 7 bases, with 9 bases of the junction left unmatched.